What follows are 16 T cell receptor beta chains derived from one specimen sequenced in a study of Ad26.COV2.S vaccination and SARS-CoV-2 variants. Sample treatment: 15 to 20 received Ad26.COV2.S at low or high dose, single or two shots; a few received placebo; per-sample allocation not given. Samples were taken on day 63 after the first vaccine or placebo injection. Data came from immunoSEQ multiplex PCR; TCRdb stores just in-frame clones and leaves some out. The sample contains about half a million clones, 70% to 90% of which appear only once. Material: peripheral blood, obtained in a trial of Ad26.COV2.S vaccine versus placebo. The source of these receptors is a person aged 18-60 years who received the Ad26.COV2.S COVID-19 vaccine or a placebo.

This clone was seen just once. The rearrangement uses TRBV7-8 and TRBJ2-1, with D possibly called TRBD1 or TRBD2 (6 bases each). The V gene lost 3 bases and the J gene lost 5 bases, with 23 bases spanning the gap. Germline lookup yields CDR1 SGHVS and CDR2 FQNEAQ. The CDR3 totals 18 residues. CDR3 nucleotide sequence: TGTGCCAGCAGCTTCCTTGTGTCTGGAGGGGGATATAACAATGAGCAGTTCTTC. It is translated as CASSFLVSGGGYNNEQFF.

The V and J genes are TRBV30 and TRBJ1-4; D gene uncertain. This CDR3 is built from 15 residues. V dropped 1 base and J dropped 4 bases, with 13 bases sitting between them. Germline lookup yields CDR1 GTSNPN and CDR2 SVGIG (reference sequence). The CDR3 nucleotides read TGTGCCTGGAGTGCACGAAGAGGTGTTAATGAAAAACTGTTTTTT. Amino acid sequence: CAWSARRGVNEKLFF.

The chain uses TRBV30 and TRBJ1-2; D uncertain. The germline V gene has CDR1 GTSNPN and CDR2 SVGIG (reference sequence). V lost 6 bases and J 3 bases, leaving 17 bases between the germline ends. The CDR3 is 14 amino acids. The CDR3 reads CACHVSGSHYGYTF. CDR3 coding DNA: TGTGCCTGCCATGTGAGCGGGAGCCACTATGGCTACACCTTC.

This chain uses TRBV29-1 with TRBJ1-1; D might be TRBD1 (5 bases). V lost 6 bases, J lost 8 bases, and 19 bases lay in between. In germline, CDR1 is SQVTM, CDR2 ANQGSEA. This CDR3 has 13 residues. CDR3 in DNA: TGCAGCGTCGATTTTCCAGGGACGACAGAAGCTTTCTTT. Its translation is CSVDFPGTTEAFF.

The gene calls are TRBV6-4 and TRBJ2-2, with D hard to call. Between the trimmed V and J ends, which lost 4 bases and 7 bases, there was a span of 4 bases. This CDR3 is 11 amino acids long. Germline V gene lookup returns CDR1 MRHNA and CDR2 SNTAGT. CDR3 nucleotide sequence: TGTGCCAGCAGTGCTGGCGGGGAGCTGTTTTTT. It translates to CASSAGGELFF.

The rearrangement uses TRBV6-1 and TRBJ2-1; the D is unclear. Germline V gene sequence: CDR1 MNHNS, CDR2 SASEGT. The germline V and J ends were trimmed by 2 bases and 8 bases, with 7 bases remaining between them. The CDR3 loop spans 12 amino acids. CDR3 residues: CASSERGDEQFF. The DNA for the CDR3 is TGTGCCAGCAGTGAACGTGGGGATGAGCAGTTCTTC.

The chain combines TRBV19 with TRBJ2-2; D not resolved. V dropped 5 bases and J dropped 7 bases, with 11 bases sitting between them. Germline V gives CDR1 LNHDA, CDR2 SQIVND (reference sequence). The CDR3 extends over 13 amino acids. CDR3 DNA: TGTGCCAGTAGTTCCAACTTAGTCGGGGAGCTGTTTTTT. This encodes CASSSNLVGELFF.

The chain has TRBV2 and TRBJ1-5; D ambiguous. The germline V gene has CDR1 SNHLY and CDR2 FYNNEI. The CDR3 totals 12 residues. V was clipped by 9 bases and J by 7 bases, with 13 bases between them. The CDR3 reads CARRGPIQPQHF. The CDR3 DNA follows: TGTGCCAGAAGAGGGCCGATCCAGCCCCAGCATTTT. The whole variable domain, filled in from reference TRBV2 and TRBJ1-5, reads EPEVTQTPSHQVTQMGQEVILRCVPISNHLYFYWYRQILGQKVEFLVSFYNNEISEKSEIFDDQFSVERPDGSNFTLKIRSTKLEDSAMYFCARRGPIQPQHFGDGTRLSIL.

The CDR3 nucleotides read TGTGCCAGCAGCCCGACAGGGTCTGGCTACACCTTC. Amino acids: CASSPTGSGYTF. The V call is TRBV3-1 (or the pseudogene TRBV3-2), the J call TRBJ1-2, with 7 bases that match TRBD1. The CDR3 covers 12 residues. Trimming removed 4 bases from V and 7 bases from J; junction bases left unmatched: 3. Per the germline V gene, CDR1 is LGHDT and CDR2 is YNNKEL (reference sequence).

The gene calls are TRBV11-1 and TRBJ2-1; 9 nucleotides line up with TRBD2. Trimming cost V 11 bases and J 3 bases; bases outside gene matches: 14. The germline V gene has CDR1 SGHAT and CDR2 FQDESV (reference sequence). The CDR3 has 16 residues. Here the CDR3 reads CARRRGGGASYNEQFF. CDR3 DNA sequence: TGTGCCCGCCGCCGGGGCGGGGGGGCGAGCTACAATGAGCAGTTCTTC.

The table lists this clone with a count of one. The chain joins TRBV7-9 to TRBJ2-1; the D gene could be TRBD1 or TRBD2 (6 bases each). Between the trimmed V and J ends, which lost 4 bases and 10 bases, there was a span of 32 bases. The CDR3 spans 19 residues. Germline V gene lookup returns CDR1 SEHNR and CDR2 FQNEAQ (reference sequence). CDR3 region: CASSSKSSGQTRKGGEQFF. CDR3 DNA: TGTGCCAGCAGCTCAAAATCTTCCGGACAGACCCGAAAAGGGGGGGAGCAGTTCTTC.

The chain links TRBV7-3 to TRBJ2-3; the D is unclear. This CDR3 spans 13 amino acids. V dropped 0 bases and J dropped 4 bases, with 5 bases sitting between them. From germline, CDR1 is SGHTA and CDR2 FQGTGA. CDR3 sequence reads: CASSLTGSDTQYF. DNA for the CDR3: TGTGCCAGCAGCTTAACGGGGTCAGATACGCAGTATTTT. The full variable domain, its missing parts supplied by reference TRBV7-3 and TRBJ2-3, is GAGVSQTPSNKVTEKGKYVELRCDPISGHTALYWYRQSLGQGPEFLIYFQGTGAADDSGLPNDRFFAVRPEGSVSTLKIQRTERGDSAVYLCASSLTGSDTQYFGPGTRLTVL.

The CDR3 sequence: CASSLALDTQYF. DNA of the CDR3: TGTGCCAGCAGCTTAGCGCTCGATACGCAGTATTTT. V is TRBV7-8 and J is TRBJ2-3, with no clear D. Trimming stripped 0 bases from V and 6 bases from J, with 4 bases between. CDR3 length equals 12 residues. Germline V gene sequence: CDR1 SGHVS, CDR2 FQNEAQ.

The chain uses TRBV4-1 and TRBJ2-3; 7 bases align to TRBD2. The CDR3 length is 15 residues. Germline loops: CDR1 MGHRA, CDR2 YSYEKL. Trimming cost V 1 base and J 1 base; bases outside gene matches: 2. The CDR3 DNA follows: TGCGCCAGCAGCCAAGGCCTAGCGGGCACAGATACGCAGTATTTT. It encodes CASSQGLAGTDTQYF.

CDR3 bases: TGTGCCAGTGTCCAACGCCCTTGGAACACTGAAGCTTTCTTT. It yields the protein CASVQRPWNTEAFF. The chain carries TRBV19 and TRBJ1-1, with no clear D. Trimming took off 8 bases at V and 1 base at J, with 14 bases between the two ends. The germline V gene encodes CDR1 LNHDA and CDR2 SQIVND (reference sequence). CDR3 length: 14 amino acids.

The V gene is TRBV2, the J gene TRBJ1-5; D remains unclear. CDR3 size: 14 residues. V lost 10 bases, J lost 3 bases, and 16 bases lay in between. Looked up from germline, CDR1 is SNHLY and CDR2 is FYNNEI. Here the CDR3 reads CATRRGSANQPQHF. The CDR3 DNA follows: TGTGCCACAAGGCGGGGTTCGGCCAATCAGCCCCAGCATTTT. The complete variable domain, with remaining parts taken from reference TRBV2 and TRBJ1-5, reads EPEVTQTPSHQVTQMGQEVILRCVPISNHLYFYWYRQILGQKVEFLVSFYNNEISEKSEIFDDQFSVERPDGSNFTLKIRSTKLEDSAMYFCATRRGSANQPQHFGDGTRLSIL.